This is a list of T cell receptor beta chains from one sample in a study of OX40 agonist ivuxolimab in advanced cancers. Sequenced by immunoSEQ multiplex PCR; TCRdb stores in-frame clones only, minus some. Counted here are roughly 17,000 clones, about nine tenths occurring once; the ten biggest clones make up 13%. The material sequenced was CD4+ or CD8+ T cells sorted from blood, taken in a trial of the OX40 agonist ivuxolimab. These receptors were obtained from an adult with an advanced solid tumor such as melanoma, head and neck, liver or kidney cancer. Each CDR3 is given with its conserved first and last residue. The D gene is left open where the match is weak. Only part of the rows carry a size: once, few, many, or a class if the clone is expanded.

TRBJ2-1 | TRBV16 | - | - | TGTGCCAGCAGCCAAAGGGACTGGAACAATGAGCAGTTCTTC | CASSQRDWNNEQFF
TRBJ2-3 | TRBV9 | - | - | TGTGCCAGCAGCACCCGTTGGCCAGATACGCAGTATTTT | CASSTRWPDTQYF
TRBJ2-1 | TRBV7-2 | - | - | TGTGCCAGCAGATCAGGCTACGTGGGGGGTCCTCCCTACAATGAGCAGTTCTTC | CASRSGYVGGPPYNEQFF
TRBJ2-6 | TRBV28 | - | - | TGTGCCAGCAGTTTAGGGCCAACGAGTGGGGCCAACGTCCTGACTTTC | CASSLGPTSGANVLTF
TRBJ2-5 | TRBV7-7 | - | - | TGTGCTAGCAGCTTAGTAGGGGAGAAAGAGACCCAGTACTTC | CASSLVGEKETQYF
TRBJ2-1 | TRBV19 | - | - | TGTGCCAGTAGTATCCCAGGGGAGCAGTTCTTC | CASSIPGEQFF
TRBJ2-1 | TRBV28 | TRBD1 | once | TGTGCCAGCAGTTTTTACAGGGGAAGCAATGAGCAGTTCTTC | CASSFYRGSNEQFF
TRBJ1-2 | TRBV6-1 | TRBD1 | - | TGTGCCAGCACCAACAGGGGATGGCATGGCTACACCTTC | CASTNRGWHGYTF
TRBJ1-1 | TRBV5-1 | - | - | TGCGCCAGCAGCTTAGGCTTGAACACTGAAGCTTTCTTT | CASSLGLNTEAFF
TRBJ1-4 | TRBV2 | TRBD1 | - | TGTGCCAGCAGTGAAGCCCCCGGGACAGTGGGGGAAAAACTGTTTTTT | CASSEAPGTVGEKLFF
TRBJ2-5 | TRBV6-1 | - | once | TGTGCCAGCAGTTATGGGCAAGAGACCCAGTACTTC | CASSYGQETQYF
TRBJ2-3 | TRBV11-2 | TRBD1 | - | TGTGCCAGCAGCTTAGGACAGGGGGCGGATACGCAGTATTTT | CASSLGQGADTQYF
TRBJ2-7 | TRBV10-3 | TRBD2 | - | TGTGCCATCAGTGAAGGGACTAGTTACGAGCAGTACTTC | CAISEGTSYEQYF
TRBJ2-3 | TRBV29-1 | - | few | TGCAGCGTTACGATAGAACCAGAGACAGATACGCAGTATTTT | CSVTIEPETDTQYF
TRBJ2-7 | TRBV5-5 | - | - | TGTGCCAGCAGCTTGGATTCCTTTGGGCACGAGCAGTACTTC | CASSLDSFGHEQYF
TRBJ1-2 | TRBV15 | - | - | TGTGCCACCAGCAGAGCATTCAGGGATGGGCCTGGCTACACCTTC | CATSRAFRDGPGYTF
TRBJ1-1 | TRBV5-4 | - | - | TGTGCCAGCAGCTTCAGGAGGAACACTGAAGCTTTCTTT | CASSFRRNTEAFF
TRBJ1-1 | TRBV7-9 | - | - | TGTGCCAGCAGACGAAGAGGTGGGGCCAAGAACACTGAAGCTTTCTTT | CASRRRGGAKNTEAFF
TRBJ2-3 | TRBV7-9 | - | - | TGTGCCAGCAGCCGGGATAAGGTCACAGATACGCAGTATTTT | CASSRDKVTDTQYF
TRBJ1-1 | TRBV6-1 | TRBD1 | - | TGTGCCAGCAGTGCCAGGGACAGGGGATTCGCTGAAGCTTTCTTT | CASSARDRGFAEAFF
TRBJ2-1 | TRBV27 | TRBD2 | - | TGTGCCAGCAGGGGCGGGGGTCTTTCCTACAATGAGCAGTTCTTC | CASRGGGLSYNEQFF
TRBJ1-4 | TRBV28 | - | - | TGTGCCAGCAGTTTATATGAGGGCCCTAATGAAAAACTGTTTTTT | CASSLYEGPNEKLFF
TRBJ1-5 | TRBV10-3 | - | - | TGTGCCATCAGTTCAGGGGGCAATCAGCCCCAGCATTTT | CAISSGGNQPQHF
TRBJ2-1 | TRBV7-2 | TRBD2 | - | TGTGCCAGCAGCTTGACTGGACTAGCGGGAGTAGGTTACAATGAGCAGTTCTTC | CASSLTGLAGVGYNEQFF
TRBJ2-7 | TRBV19 | - | - | TGTGCCAGTAGTATACGGGTAGGGGGGGCCGAGCAGTACTTC | CASSIRVGGAEQYF
TRBJ2-1 | TRBV7-9 | - | few | TGTGCCAGCAGCTTATTAGGTGAGCAGTTCTTC | CASSLLGEQFF
TRBJ2-3 | TRBV5-1 | - | - | TGCGCCAGCACGACCGGGGATACGCAGTATTTT | CASTTGDTQYF
TRBJ2-3 | TRBV11-2 | - | - | TGTGCCAGCAGCCCAGGCCGGGACGTCCTCACAGATACGCAGTATTTT | CASSPGRDVLTDTQYF
TRBJ2-5 | TRBV30 | - | - | TGTGCCTTCAGCTGGGACCCCGGGACCCAGTACTTC | CAFSWDPGTQYF
TRBJ1-6 | TRBV27 | TRBD1 | - | TGTGCCAGCAGTTCCGGGACAGGGGGTGTCGCACCCCTCCACTTT | CASSSGTGGVAPLHF
TRBJ2-7 | TRBV7-9 | - | - | TGTGCCAGCAGCTGGGGCTCGAGGGAGCAGTACTTC | CASSWGSREQYF
TRBJ2-7 | TRBV13 | - | few | TGTGCCAGCAGCAGCAGAGGGTGGGTCTACGAGCAGTACTTC | CASSSRGWVYEQYF
TRBJ2-7 | TRBV19 | - | - | TGTGCCAGTAGGTCACAGGGAAGCTCCTACGAGCAGTACTTC | CASRSQGSSYEQYF
TRBJ1-6 | TRBV11-1 | - | few | TGTGCCAGCAGCTTAGATCGGTGGGGGGATTCACCCCTCCACTTT | CASSLDRWGDSPLHF
TRBJ2-3 | TRBV19 | - | - | TGTGCCAGTAGTTTTGCGGGGAGGGGGACAGATACGCAGTATTTT | CASSFAGRGTDTQYF
TRBJ2-4 | TRBV7-8 | TRBD1 | - | TGTGCCAGCAGCTTAGCGCAGGGGGCGTCGGCCAAAAACATTCAGTACTTC | CASSLAQGASAKNIQYF
TRBJ2-5 | TRBV7-9 | - | - | - | CASSQTSFLETQYF
TRBJ2-1 | TRBV6-5 | - | - | TGTGCCAGCAGCTCCGACATTAGCTCCTACAATGAGCAGTTCTTC | CASSSDISSYNEQFF
TRBJ2-1 | TRBV5-6 | TRBD2 | - | TGTGCCAGCAGCCTAGGTCGACTAGCGGTCTACAATGAGCAGTTCTTC | CASSLGRLAVYNEQFF
TRBJ2-1 | TRBV15 | TRBD2 | - | TGTGCCACCAGCAGAGATCTGGGACTAGCGGGAAGCAATGAGCAGTTCTTC | CATSRDLGLAGSNEQFF
TRBJ2-1 | TRBV27 | - | - | TGTGCCAGCAGTTTAGCCCTCGTCATAGATGAGCAGTTCTTC | CASSLALVIDEQFF
TRBJ2-7 | TRBV29-1 | TRBD2 | - | TGCAGCGTTGGGGGACTGGAGACAGGGGATTCCGGGACTAGCGGGTCCTACTCCTACGAGCAGTACTTC | CSVGGLETGDSGTSGSYSYEQYF
TRBJ2-3 | TRBV4-1 | - | - | TGCGCCAGCAGCCAAGCCTCGGTGGGGGGGCTCTTTAGGCAGTATTTT | CASSQASVGGLFRQYF
TRBJ2-4 | TRBV7-2 | - | - | TGTGCCAGCAGCTTGGGGGGCGCTGGAGTCATTCAGTACTTC | CASSLGGAGVIQYF
TRBJ2-7 | TRBV27 | - | - | TGTGCCAGCAGCCGCAGGGTCAGGGACGAGCAGTACTTC | CASSRRVRDEQYF
TRBJ1-2 | TRBV6-6 | - | - | TGTGCCAGCAGTTACGGGAGGGGGATTGACTATGGCTACACCTTC | CASSYGRGIDYGYTF
TRBJ2-3 | TRBV7-6 | - | - | TGTGCCAGCAGGCCCTCGAGGGGGATGGCAGATACGCAGTATTTT | CASRPSRGMADTQYF
TRBJ2-3 | TRBV6-5 | TRBD1 | - | TGTGCCAGCGCCGCAGGGGGCAGGGATACGCAGTATTTT | CASAAGGRDTQYF
TRBJ1-5 | TRBV6-1 | - | - | TGTGCCAGCACTCTCGGGGGGCAGCCCCAGCATTTT | CASTLGGQPQHF
TRBJ1-1 | TRBV27 | - | - | TGTGCCAGCAGGTCGGGGAACACTGAAGCTTTCTTT | CASRSGNTEAFF
TRBJ2-7 | TRBV5-1 | - | - | TGCGCCAGCAGCTTGGGTATTGTCGGGACCGAGTACGAGCAGTACTTC | CASSLGIVGTEYEQYF
TRBJ2-7 | TRBV10-1 | - | - | TGCGCCAGCAGCTTGACCCAAACCCACGAGCAGTACTTC | CASSLTQTHEQYF